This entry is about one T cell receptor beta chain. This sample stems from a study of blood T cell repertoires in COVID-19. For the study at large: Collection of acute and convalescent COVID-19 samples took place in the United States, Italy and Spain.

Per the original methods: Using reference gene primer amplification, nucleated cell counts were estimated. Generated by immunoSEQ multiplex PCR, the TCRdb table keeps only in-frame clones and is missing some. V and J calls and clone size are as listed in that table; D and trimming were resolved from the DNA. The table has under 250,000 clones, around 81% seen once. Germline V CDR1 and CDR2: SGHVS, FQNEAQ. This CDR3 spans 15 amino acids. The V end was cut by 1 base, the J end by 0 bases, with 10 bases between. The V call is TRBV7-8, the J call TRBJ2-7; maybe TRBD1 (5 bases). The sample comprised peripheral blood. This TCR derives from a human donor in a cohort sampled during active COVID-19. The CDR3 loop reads CASSLVIGDSYEQYF. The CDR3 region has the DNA TGTGCCAGCAGCTTAGTTATAGGGGACTCCTACGAGCAGTACTTC.